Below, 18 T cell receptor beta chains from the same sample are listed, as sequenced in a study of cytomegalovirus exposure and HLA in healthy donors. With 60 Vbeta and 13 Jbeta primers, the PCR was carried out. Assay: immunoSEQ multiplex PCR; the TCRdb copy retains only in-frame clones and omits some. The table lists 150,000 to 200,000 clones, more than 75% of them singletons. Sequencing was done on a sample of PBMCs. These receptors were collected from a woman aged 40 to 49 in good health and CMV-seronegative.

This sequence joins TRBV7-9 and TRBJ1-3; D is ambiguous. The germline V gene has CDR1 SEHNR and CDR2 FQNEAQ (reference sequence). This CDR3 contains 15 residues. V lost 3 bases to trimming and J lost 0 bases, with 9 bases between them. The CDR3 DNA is TGTGCCAGCAGCTTCAGCGCCAGCTCTGGAAACACCATATATTTT. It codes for CASSFSASSGNTIYF. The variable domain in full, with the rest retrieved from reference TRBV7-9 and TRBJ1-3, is DTGVSQNPRHKITKRGQNVTFRCDPISEHNRLYWYRQTLGQGPEFLTYFQNEAQLEKSRLLSDRFSAERPKGSFSTLEIQRTEQGDSAMYLCASSFSASSGNTIYFGEGSWLTVV.

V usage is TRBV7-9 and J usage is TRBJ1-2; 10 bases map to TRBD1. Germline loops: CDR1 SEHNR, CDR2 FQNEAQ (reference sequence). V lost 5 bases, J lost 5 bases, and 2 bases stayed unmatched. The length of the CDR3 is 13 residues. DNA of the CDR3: TGTGCCAGCAGCCCGGACAGGGGGTATGGCTACACCTTC. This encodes CASSPDRGYGYTF.

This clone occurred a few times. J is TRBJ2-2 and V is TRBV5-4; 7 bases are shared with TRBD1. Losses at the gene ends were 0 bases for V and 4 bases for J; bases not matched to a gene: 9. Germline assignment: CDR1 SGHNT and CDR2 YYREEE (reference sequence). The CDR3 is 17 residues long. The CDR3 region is CASSLEIGTASTGELFF. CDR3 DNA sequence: TGTGCCAGCAGCTTGGAAATCGGGACAGCCTCCACCGGGGAGCTGTTTTTT.

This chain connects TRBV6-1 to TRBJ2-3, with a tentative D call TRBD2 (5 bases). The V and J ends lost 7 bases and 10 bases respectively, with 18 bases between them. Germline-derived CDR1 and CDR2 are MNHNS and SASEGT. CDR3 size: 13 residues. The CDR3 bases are TGTGCCAGCAATCCCAGGACTCCGGAATCGCAGTATTTT. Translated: CASNPRTPESQYF.

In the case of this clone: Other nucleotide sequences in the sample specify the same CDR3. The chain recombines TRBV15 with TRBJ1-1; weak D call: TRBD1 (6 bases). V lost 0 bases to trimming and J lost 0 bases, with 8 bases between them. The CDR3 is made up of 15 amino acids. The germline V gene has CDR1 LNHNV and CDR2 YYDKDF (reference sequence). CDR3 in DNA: TGTGCCACCAGCAGAGATGGGGGCATGAACACTGAAGCTTTCTTT. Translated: CATSRDGGMNTEAFF.

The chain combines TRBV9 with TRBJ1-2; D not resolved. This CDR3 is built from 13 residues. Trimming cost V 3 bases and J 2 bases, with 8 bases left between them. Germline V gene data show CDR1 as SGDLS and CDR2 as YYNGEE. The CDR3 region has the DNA TGTGCCAGCAGCGCAGGAGGGAACTATGGCTACACCTTC. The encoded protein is CASSAGGNYGYTF.

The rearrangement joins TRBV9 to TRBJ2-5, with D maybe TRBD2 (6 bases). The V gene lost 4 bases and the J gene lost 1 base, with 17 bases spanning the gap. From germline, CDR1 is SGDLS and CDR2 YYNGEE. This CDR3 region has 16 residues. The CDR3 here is CASSPRRGASQETQYF. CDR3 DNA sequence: TGTGCCAGCAGCCCGAGGAGGGGAGCGTCCCAAGAGACCCAGTACTTC.

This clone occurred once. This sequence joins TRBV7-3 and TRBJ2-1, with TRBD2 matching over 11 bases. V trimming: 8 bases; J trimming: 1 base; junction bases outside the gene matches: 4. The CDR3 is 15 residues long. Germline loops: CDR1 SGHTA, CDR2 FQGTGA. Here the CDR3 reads CASGLAGGSYNEQFF. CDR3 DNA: TGTGCCAGCGGGCTAGCGGGAGGATCCTACAATGAGCAGTTCTTC. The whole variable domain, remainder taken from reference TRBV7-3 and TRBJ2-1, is GAGVSQTPSNKVTEKGKYVELRCDPISGHTALYWYRQSLGQGPEFLIYFQGTGAADDSGLPNDRFFAVRPEGSVSTLKIQRTERGDSAVYLCASGLAGGSYNEQFFGPGTRLTVL.

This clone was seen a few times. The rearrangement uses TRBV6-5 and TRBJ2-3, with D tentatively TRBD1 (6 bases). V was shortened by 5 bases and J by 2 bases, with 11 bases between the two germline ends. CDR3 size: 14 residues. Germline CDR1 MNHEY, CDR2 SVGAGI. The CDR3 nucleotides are TGTGCCAGCAGTCAGGGGACGGCCACAGATACGCAGTATTTT. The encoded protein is CASSQGTATDTQYF.

The CDR3 protein is CASSLDRPHTGELFF. The CDR3 DNA follows: TGTGCCAGCAGTTTGGACAGGCCCCACACCGGGGAGCTGTTTTTT. The rearrangement joins TRBV28 to TRBJ2-2; 7 bases align to TRBD1. Germline trimming cut 3 bases from V and 3 bases from J; bases unmatched to any gene: 4. Germline V CDR1 and CDR2: MDHEN, SYDVKM. This CDR3 spans 15 amino acids.

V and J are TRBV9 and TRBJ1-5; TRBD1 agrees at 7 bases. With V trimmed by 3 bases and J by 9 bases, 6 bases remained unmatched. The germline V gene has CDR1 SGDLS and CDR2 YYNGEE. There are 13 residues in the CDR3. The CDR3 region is CASSEAGGLPQHF. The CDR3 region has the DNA TGTGCCAGCAGCGAAGCAGGGGGGTTGCCCCAGCATTTT.

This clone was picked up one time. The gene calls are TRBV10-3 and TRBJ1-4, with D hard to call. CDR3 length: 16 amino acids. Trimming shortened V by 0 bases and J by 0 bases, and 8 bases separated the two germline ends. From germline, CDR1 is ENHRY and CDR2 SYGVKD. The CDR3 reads CAISESTGSTNEKLFF. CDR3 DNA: TGTGCCATCAGTGAGTCGACGGGGTCAACTAATGAAAAACTGTTTTTT.

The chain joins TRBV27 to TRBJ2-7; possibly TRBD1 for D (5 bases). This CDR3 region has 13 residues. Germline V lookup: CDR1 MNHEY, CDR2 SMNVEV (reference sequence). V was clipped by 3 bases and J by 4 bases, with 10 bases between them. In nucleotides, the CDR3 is TGTGCCAGCAGTTTGGGGCTAGTATACGAGCAGTACTTC. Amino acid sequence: CASSLGLVYEQYF.

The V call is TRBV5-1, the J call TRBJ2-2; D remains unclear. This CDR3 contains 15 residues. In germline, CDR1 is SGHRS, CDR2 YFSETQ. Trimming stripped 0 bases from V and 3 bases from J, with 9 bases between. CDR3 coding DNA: TGCGCCAGCAGCTTGGGCAGGTTATACACCGGGGAGCTGTTTTTT. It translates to CASSLGRLYTGELFF.

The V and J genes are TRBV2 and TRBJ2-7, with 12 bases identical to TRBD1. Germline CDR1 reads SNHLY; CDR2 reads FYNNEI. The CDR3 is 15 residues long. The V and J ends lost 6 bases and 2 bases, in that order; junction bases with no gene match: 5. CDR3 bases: TGTGCCAGCAGAACCGGGACAGGGGGCGCCTACGAGCAGTACTTC. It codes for CASRTGTGGAYEQYF.

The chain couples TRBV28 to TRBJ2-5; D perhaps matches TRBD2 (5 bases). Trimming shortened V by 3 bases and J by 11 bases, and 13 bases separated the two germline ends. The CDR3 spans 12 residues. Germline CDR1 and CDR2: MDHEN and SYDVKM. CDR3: CASSLWIGEQYF. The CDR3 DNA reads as TGTGCCAGCAGTTTGTGGATCGGGGAGCAGTACTTC.

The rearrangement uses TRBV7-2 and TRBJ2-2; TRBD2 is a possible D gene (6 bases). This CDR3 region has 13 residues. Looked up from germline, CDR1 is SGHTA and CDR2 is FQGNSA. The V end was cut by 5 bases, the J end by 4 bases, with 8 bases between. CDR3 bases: TGTGCCAGCAGCCAAGCGGGCACCGGGGAGCTGTTTTTT. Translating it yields CASSQAGTGELFF.

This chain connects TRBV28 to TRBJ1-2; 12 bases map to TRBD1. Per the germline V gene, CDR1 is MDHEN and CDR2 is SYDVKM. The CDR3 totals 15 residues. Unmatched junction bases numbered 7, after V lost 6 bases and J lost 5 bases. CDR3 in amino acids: CASRAGTGGGYGYTF. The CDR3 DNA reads TGTGCCAGCAGGGCCGGGACAGGGGGCGGGTATGGCTACACCTTC.